This paragraph covers one T cell receptor beta chain sequence. In the original analysis: Amplifying reference gene primers gave estimates of nucleated cell counts. The table came from immunoSEQ multiplex PCR; TCRdb's copy has only in-frame clones and leaves some out. That table supplies the V and J calls and clone size; D and trimming were determined from the DNA. In the table there are about 150,000 clones, just under 85% of which are singletons. This specimen comes from a study of blood T cell repertoires in COVID-19. Study at large: Sites in the United States, Italy and Spain provided acute and convalescent COVID-19 samples. From T cells, B-cell-depleted T cells, or PBMCs came the material, which was cDNA or gDNA.

The CDR3 has 15 amino acids. Germline V lookup: CDR1 SNHLY, CDR2 FYNNEI. The ends lost 6 bases at V and 5 bases at J; junction bases unmatched: 8. The clonotype was recovered from a woman in her sixties with acute or convalescent COVID-19. The genes are TRBV2 and TRBJ1-4, with TRBD1 matching 8 bases. Sequencing input: peripheral blood. The CDR3 coding sequence is TGTGCCAGCAGAGAAAGGACAGGGAGAAATGAAAAACTGTTTTTT. It yields the protein CASRERTGRNEKLFF.